This entry is about one TCR beta chain. The CDR3 runs to 14 residues. The V gene lost 0 bases and the J gene lost 1 base, with 7 bases spanning the gap. Germline V gene data show CDR1 as SGHRS and CDR2 as YFSETQ. Authors' data handling: Amplification with reference gene primers provided the estimates of nucleated cell counts. Sequencing was performed with immunoSEQ multiplex PCR; in TCRdb, only in-frame clones are kept and a portion is missing. The D gene and trimming were derived from the DNA, and the V and J assignments and clone size from that table. Among 200,000 or so clones listed, just over 85% were seen once. This entry belongs to a study of blood T cell repertoires in COVID-19. Turning to the study itself: Acute and convalescent COVID-19 specimens originated in the United States, Italy and Spain. PBMCs, B-cell-depleted T cells, or T cells provided the cDNA or gDNA that made up the material.

This chain uses TRBV5-1 with TRBJ1-1; D perhaps matches TRBD1 (6 bases). Sequencing was performed on peripheral blood. This receptor was obtained from a man older than 75 with acute or convalescent COVID-19. The CDR3 DNA is TGCGCCAGCAGCTTGGCAGGGGAGAACACTGAAGCTTTCTTT. Translation gives CASSLAGENTEAFF.